Below, 12 T cell receptor beta chains from the same sample are listed, as sequenced in a study of T-cell reconstitution after alpha-beta-depleted transplantation in children. Preparing the TCRbeta library involved the use of unique molecular identifiers. TCRdb redid the calling of the PCR reads with MiXCR, one entry per CDR3 protein. The sample carries some 80,000 distinct CDR3 sequences, 15% to 20% recorded once. Sequencing used PBMCs, mostly from graft donor cells, obtained 360 days after TCRalphabeta/CD19-depleted stem cell transplant. The receptors were sampled from a male patient aged 2-15 years who had a stem cell transplant for acute lymphoblastic leukemia, so the T cells may come from the graft donor.

This clonotype was seen a few times. The chain has TRBV5-1 and TRBJ2-7; maybe TRBD1 (6 bases). V lost 4 bases and J 0 bases, leaving 11 bases between the germline ends. The CDR3 consists of 14 residues. Germline V CDR1 and CDR2: SGHRS, YFSETQ. The CDR3 region is CASSTRTASYEQYF. CDR3 DNA: TGCGCCAGCAGCACCCGGACAGCCTCCTACGAGCAGTACTTC.

CDR3 bases: TGTGCCAGCAGCTCCTACTTCACAGGGGACCACGAGCAGTACTTC. Protein product: CASSSYFTGDHEQYF. The V call is TRBV7-2, the J call TRBJ2-7, with 7 bases that match TRBD1. The V and J ends lost 4 bases and 5 bases, in that order; junction bases with no gene match: 11. CDR1 is SGHTA and CDR2 is FQGNSA in the germline V gene. CDR3 length: 15 residues.

The V gene is TRBV28, the J gene TRBJ2-7; 8 positions agree with TRBD2. V shed 6 bases, J shed 3 bases, and the junction held 13 bases outside the gene matches. Per the germline V gene, CDR1 is MDHEN and CDR2 is SYDVKM. This CDR3 is built from 16 residues. CDR3 region: CASSPTGLADFYEQYF. CDR3 nucleotide sequence: TGTGCCAGCAGCCCCACCGGACTAGCCGATTTCTACGAGCAGTACTTC.

The table lists this clonotype with a few counts. V and J are TRBV12-3 or TRBV12-4 and TRBJ2-3; 10 bases align to TRBD2. The length of the CDR3 is 15 residues. V was pared by 4 bases and J by 6 bases, with 7 bases of the junction left unmatched. In DNA, the CDR3 is TGTGCCAGCAGTTGGGGGACTAGCGACACGGATACGCAGTATTTT. It encodes CASSWGTSDTDTQYF.

Only a few counts were recorded for this clonotype. V usage is TRBV29-1 and J usage is TRBJ1-1, with D maybe TRBD1 (6 bases). This CDR3 is 14 amino acids long. The V gene's germline CDR1 is SQVTM and CDR2 ANQGSEA. V dropped 4 bases and J dropped 1 base, with 13 bases sitting between them. This CDR3 is CSVATGYWNTEAFF. CDR3 coding DNA: TGCAGCGTTGCCACAGGGTATTGGAACACTGAAGCTTTCTTT.

The genes are TRBV6-1 and TRBJ2-3; D may be TRBD2 (6 bases). CDR1 is MNHNS and CDR2 is SASEGT in the germline V gene. Trimming stripped 6 bases from V and 2 bases from J, with 15 bases between. This CDR3 has 15 amino acids. The CDR3 sequence is CASRKLADFTDTQYF. CDR3 DNA: TGTGCCAGCAGAAAACTAGCTGACTTCACAGATACGCAGTATTTT.

V gene TRBV4-1 combines with J gene TRBJ2-2; 7 nucleotides align to TRBD1. Germline CDR1 and CDR2: MGHRA and YSYEKL. The CDR3 runs 17 residues. The junction had 6 bases not matched to a gene; V was cut back by 0 bases and J by 2 bases. CDR3 sequence (DNA): TGCGCCAGCAGCCAAGATCTCCGACAGGGCAACACCGGGGAGCTGTTTTTT. Amino acids: CASSQDLRQGNTGELFF.

There are many counts of this clonotype. The chain has TRBV5-1 and TRBJ2-1, with a weak D call TRBD1 (6 bases). Trimming left V 4 bases short and J 0 bases short, with 11 bases between. The CDR3 has 15 residues. Looked up from germline, CDR1 is SGHRS and CDR2 is YFSETQ. CDR3 amino acids: CASSAQGFSYNEQFF. The CDR3 nucleotides read TGCGCCAGCAGCGCCCAGGGGTTCTCCTACAATGAGCAGTTCTTC.

The table lists this clonotype with many counts. The chain uses TRBV12-3 or TRBV12-4 and TRBJ1-2; possibly TRBD1 for D (6 bases). The CDR3 is made up of 12 amino acids. V was cut by 4 bases and J by 8 bases, with 11 bases left in between. The CDR3 coding sequence is TGTGCCAGCAGTTCGGGGGCGCGAGGCTACACCTTC. Translation: CASSSGARGYTF.

The chain links TRBV3-1 to TRBJ2-1, with TRBD2 matching 8 bases. Trimming took 4 bases from V and 6 from J; bases not matched to a gene: 23. The length of the CDR3 is 20 residues. Per the germline V gene, CDR1 is LGHDT and CDR2 is YNNKEL (reference sequence). The CDR3 nucleotides are TGTGCCAGCAGCCCCCACCCTCGGGTTAGCGGGATACGGTATGGCAATGAGCAGTTCTTC. As protein: CASSPHPRVSGIRYGNEQFF.

The chain recombines TRBV6-2 or TRBV6-3 with TRBJ2-1, with 9 nucleotides matching TRBD2. The length of the CDR3 is 17 residues. CDR1 is MNHEY and CDR2 is SVGEGT in the germline V gene. J was trimmed by 8 bases and V by 2 bases; bases with no gene match: 13. The CDR3 here is CASSYPLEREEFDEQFF. The CDR3 DNA sequence: TGTGCCAGCAGTTACCCCCTCGAGCGGGAGGAGTTCGATGAGCAGTTCTTC.

This clonotype has more than one count but fewer than ten. CDR3 sequence (DNA): TGTGCCAGCGGACCTAGGGGGACTGGGGCCAACGTCCTGACTTTC. Protein product: CASGPRGTGANVLTF. The V call is TRBV12-3 or TRBV12-4, the J call TRBJ2-6; weak D call: TRBD1 (6 bases). With 8 bases removed from V and 2 bases from J, the gap between germline ends came to 13 bases. The CDR3 is made up of 15 amino acids.